This T cell receptor beta chain was sequenced during a study of cytomegalovirus exposure and HLA in healthy donors (dated 2017 in TCRdb). Some background on the complete study: An earlier analysis of roughly 500 of the donors reported about 300 Gb of sequence data and 95 million to 130 million unique TCR beta sequences obtained from about 179 million T cells. In a later analysis, previously published TCR beta repertoires from 666 donors were re-analyzed and high-resolution HLA genotyping was added so that TCR occurrence patterns could be studied. The aim of the study was to test whether cataloging public T cell receptors could identify signatures of past pathogen exposure. About five DR-DQ haplotypes were handled as single units for association and clustering because linkage in the cohort was strong. In addition to the first cohort of 500 to 850 subjects, a separate validation cohort of about 120 different subjects was used. The number of typed donors differed by locus: roughly 629-640 for A, B, C, DRB1 and DQB1; 500 to 550 for DQA1; over 600 for DPA1; and about 450 for DPB1. HLA typing covered class I and class II loci at four-digit resolution. Among about 410 genotyped donors of the cohort, an average of around 220,000 unique TCR beta nucleotide sequences was sequenced per donor, of which about 18% were non-productive. Rather than drawing on any new phenotypic data, the later analysis identified candidate immune exposures from TCR beta sequences and the way those sequences occurred across donors. Approximately 310 gigabases of sequencing data and 91 million or so unique TCR sequences made up an early release that covered 500 to 650 HLA-typed donors. Donor age, sex, ethnicity and CMV serostatus were compiled alongside the repertoire data. A later genetic analysis used genome-wide SNP genotypes for about 60% of the roughly 700 donors, treating that subset as a discovery cohort. Every repertoire in the discovery cohort had been generated on one and the same sequencing platform. Using immunosequencing, the study profiled T cell repertoires from 666 subjects and related those repertoires to cytomegalovirus serostatus. An earlier analysis of approximately 640 of the donors applied high-throughput TCR beta sequencing to assess whether each TCR beta V gene segment acted as functional or pseudogenic. To predict cytomegalovirus infection status, the study combined high-throughput TCR immunosequencing, statistical association of individual TCRs with disease status, and machine learning. Of the 350 to 450 genotyped donors, about 80% fell in the genetic ancestry cluster associated with self-reported Caucasian donors. What the study reported, not specific to this receptor: Linkage disequilibrium might explain the correlated functional status among segregating V segments, but an unknown experimental factor could not be excluded. A cluster of highly shared sequence variants was judged likely to be a technical artifact of the sequencing pipeline. Because counts were too low, seventeen rarely observed V segments, including chromosome 9 orphons, were excluded from the earlier analysis of several hundred of the donors. Because HLA typing was unavailable for some donors at each locus, only the typed subset was used in association tests. The study gave a list of more than 150 TCR beta chains associated with cytomegalovirus. In a later analysis, the rate of TCR association differed among HLA loci, with DRB1 alleles having the most associated TCRs and HLA-C alleles having the fewest. Presence/absence analyses assumed roughly uniform sequencing depth across donors, an assumption that may not hold. Some IMGT-functional V segments, including TRBV6-2 and TRBV6-3, could not be told apart with the 87-base-pair reads, so those segments were excluded. A later analysis found that HLA-associated TCR beta chains were more clonally expanded and had lower generation probabilities than equally common non-associated chains. An earlier analysis of 587 of the donors showed that most TCR beta V segments appeared in productive rearrangements either about 90% or about 30% of the time, which broadly matched IMGT annotations. Assigning TCR associations to individual alleles was difficult when HLA alleles, especially DR and DQ, strongly co-occurred. It was suggested by the authors that the approach could potentially be generalized to other disease states and immunological phenotypes. A later genetic analysis reported fewer N-insertions in productive TCRs among donors in an Asian-associated ancestry cluster than the roughly 700-donor mean. Most TCR sequences were seen in very few donors, while some public TCRs were found in many individuals. In vitro tests confirmed that three of the cytomegalovirus-associated TCR beta chains recognize cytomegalovirus antigens. A further reported finding was that TCR beta sequences accurately predicted the HLA-A and HLA-B alleles for most subjects in the first cohort. V-gene and J-gene trimming of TCR beta chains was associated with a missense DCLRE1C variant in a later genetic analysis, and the association was replicated in an independent cohort. In a later analysis, 16,951 TCR beta sequences were associated with specific HLA alleles at a false discovery rate of 0.05. In both the original and validation cohorts, the classifier was reported to diagnose cytomegalovirus status with high specificity and sensitivity. CMV serostatus was the only immune exposure information available for the cohort. A later analysis found that most CMV-associated TCR beta chains appeared HLA-restricted, with HLA associations seemingly driven largely by CMV exposure. This cohort had only TCR beta chains sequenced, and the lack of alpha or paired-chain data limited which features could be detected. A later analysis reported that several top co-occurrence clusters appeared linked to parvovirus B19, influenza, CMV and Epstein-Barr virus.

The CDR3 has 14 amino acids, counting the end cysteine and phenylalanine. The DNA shown is the 42-base CDR3, in frame from base 1. Trimming at the junction amounts to 2 bases on V and 5 bases on J, and the germline ends lie 12 bases apart. Via the germline V gene, CDR1 is SGHAT and CDR2 FQNNGV. The cohort was made up of approximately 700 healthy bone marrow donors. At the time of sampling, all cohort members were nominally healthy, though unrecorded immune exposures were likely present. The donor was CMV seronegative and belonged to the group of 352 seronegative cohort members. A peripheral blood sample was collected from each donor, and TCR beta sequencing was performed on peripheral blood mononuclear cells. Genomic DNA was extracted from the blood cell samples with the Qiagen DNeasy Blood Extraction Kit. Note on this clone: Its antigen is not yet known. Base-call qualities are not available, and no considerably larger clone is one nucleotide away.

Libraries were made using the immunoSEQ multiplex PCR assay. For the multiplex PCR, a mixture combining 60 forward primers for TCR Vbeta segments and 13 reverse primers for TCR Jbeta segments was used. Amplification of the CDR3 region of rearranged TCR beta genes was performed with a multiplex PCR assay on genomic DNA. The amplified TCR beta libraries were sequenced on the Illumina HiSeq System as 87-base-pair reads. On the study's bioinformatics: In a later analysis, some 80 million unique TCR beta chains were counted across the 500 to 850 repertoires, and around 10 million of these chains were shared by at least two donors. Raw reads were error-corrected and collapsed into unique sequences with a nearest-neighbor algorithm that merged closely related sequences to remove PCR and sequencing errors. V, D and J gene segments were assigned by aligning CDR3 sequences to IMGT reference sequences. For a sequence to be retained, at least a six-nucleotide match to both a V gene segment and a J gene segment was required. Rearrangements were classified as productive when the CDR3 lacked stop codons and remained in frame with V and J, and all other rearrangements were classified as non-productive. CDR3 was defined by IMGT convention, running from the second conserved V-encoded cysteine to the conserved J-encoded phenylalanine. The earlier analysis of 500 to 750 of the donors excluded any sequence lacking an unambiguous match to a single V gene segment. In an earlier analysis of approximately 590 of the donors, a V segment was called functional when productive rearrangements were above 56.7%, and segregating when the standard deviation between donors exceeded 5%. A statistical classification framework was built for diagnosing cytomegalovirus status from the catalog of TCR beta chain sequences. A later analysis assigned V and J genes by comparing TCR nucleotide sequences with IMGT/GENE-DB human TR gene sequences. The TCRdist pipeline was used in a later analysis to assign CDR3 sequences and most-parsimonious VDJ recombination scenarios. In a later analysis, each TCR beta chain was defined by its CDR3 amino acid sequence together with its V-gene family, and reads without a unique V-gene family were excluded. As a way to deal with suspected cross-contamination and a sequencing artifact, a later analysis dropped roughly 600 nucleotide sequences that were highly shared and had low generation probability. In a later analysis, a clonal expansion index was calculated for each public chain from normalized within-repertoire ranks of inferred template counts. In a later analysis, generation probabilities were computed using a VDJ recombination model fitted to out-of-frame rearrangements, and the results were checked against IGoR. In a later analysis, hypergeometric tests were used to score TCR-TCR, TCR-HLA and TCR-CMV co-occurrence, with a repertoire-size bias correction applied to TCR pairs. To estimate false discovery rates, a later analysis permuted the HLA or CMV assignments 20 times. In a later analysis, co-occurring TCRs were grouped with DBSCAN, and TCRdist sequence similarity was added when clustering was performed within HLA-allele-positive subsets. For co-occurrence clustering, repertoires with fewer than 30,000 or more than 120,000 public chains were excluded, along with four or five repertoires with anomalous nucleotide sharing. Drawn from immuneACCESS, this table holds only the in-frame rearrangements with V and J called that TCRdb kept. Clones are partly lost; checked studies trace under half to an unresolved V gene and leave the rest unexplained. V, J and clone size derive from that table, while D and trimming were established from the DNA sequence. This sample lists roughly 120,000 clones; roughly 74% were detected once. The biggest ten clones account for less than 4.5% of the sample.

Recombination connected TRBV11-2 to TRBJ1-1, with an unclear D gene assignment. Sequenced sample: PBMCs. The sequence came from a man in his forties in good health and CMV-seronegative. The CDR3 region has the sequence CASSLTGLGTEAFF. Here is the DNA: TGTGCCAGCAGCTTAACGGGTCTGGGTACTGAAGCTTTCTTT.